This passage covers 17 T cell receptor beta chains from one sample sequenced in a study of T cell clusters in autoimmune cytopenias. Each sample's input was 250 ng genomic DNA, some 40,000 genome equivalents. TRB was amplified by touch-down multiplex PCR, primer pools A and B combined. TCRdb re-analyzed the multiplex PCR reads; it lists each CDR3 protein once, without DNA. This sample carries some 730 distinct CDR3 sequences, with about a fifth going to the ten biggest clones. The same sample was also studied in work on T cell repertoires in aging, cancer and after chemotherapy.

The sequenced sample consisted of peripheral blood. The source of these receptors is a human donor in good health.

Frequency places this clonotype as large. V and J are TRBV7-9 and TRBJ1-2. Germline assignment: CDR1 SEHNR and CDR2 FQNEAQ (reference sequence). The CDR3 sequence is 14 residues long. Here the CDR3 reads CASSSTDALHGYTF.

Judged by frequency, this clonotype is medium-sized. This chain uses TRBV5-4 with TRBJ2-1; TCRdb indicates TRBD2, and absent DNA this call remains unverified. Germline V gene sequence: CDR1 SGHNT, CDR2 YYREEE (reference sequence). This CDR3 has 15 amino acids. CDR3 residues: CASSLSGRALNEQFF.

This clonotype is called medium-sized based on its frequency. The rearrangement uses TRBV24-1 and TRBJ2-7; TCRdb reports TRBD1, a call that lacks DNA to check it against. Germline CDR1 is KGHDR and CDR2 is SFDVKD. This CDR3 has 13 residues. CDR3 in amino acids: CATSVGGGDEQYF.

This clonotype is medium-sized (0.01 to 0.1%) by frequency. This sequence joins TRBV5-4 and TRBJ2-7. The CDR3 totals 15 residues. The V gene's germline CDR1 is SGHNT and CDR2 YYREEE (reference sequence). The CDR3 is CASSLDSKLSYEQYF.

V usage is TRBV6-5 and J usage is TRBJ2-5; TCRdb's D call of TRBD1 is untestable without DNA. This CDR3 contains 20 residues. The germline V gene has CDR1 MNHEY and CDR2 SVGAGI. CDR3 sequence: CASRGGTGNTGAGRRETQYF.

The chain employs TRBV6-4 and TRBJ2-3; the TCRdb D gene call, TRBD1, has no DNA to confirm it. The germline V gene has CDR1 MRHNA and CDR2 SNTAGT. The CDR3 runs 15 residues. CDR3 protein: CASSSPGQGADTQYF.

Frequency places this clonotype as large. The CDR3 spells CASSPNPGTQYF. The V gene is TRBV18, the J gene TRBJ2-5; TCRdb returns TRBD1, unconfirmable since there is no DNA. The germline V gene encodes CDR1 KGHSH and CDR2 LQKENI. CDR3 length: 12 residues. The complete variable domain, with remaining parts taken from reference TRBV18 and TRBJ2-5, reads NAGVMQNPRHLVRRRGQEARLRCSPMKGHSHVYWYRQLPEEGLKFMVYLQKENIIDESGMPKERFSAEFPKEGPSILRIQQVVRGDSAAYFCASSPNPGTQYFGPGTRLLVL.

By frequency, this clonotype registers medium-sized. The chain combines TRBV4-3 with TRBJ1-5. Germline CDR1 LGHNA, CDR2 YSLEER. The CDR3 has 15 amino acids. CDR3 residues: CASSQEAYSNQPQHF.

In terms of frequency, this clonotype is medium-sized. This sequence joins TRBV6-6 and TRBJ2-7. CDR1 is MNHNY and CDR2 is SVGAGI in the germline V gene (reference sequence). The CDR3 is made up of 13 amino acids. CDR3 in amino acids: CASSAKSSYEQYF.

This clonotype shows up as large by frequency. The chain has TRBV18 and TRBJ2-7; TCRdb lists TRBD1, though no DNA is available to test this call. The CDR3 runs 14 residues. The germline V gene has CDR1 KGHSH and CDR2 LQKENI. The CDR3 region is CASSPTGEDLRQYF.

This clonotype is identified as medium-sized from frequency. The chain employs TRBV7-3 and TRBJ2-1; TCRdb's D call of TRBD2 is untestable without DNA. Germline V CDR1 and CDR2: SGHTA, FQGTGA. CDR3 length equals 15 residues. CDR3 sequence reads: CASSLGVAGLDEQFF.

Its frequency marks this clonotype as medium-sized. This CDR3 is CASSQARYSGNTYEQYF. The rearrangement joins TRBV7-2 to TRBJ2-7; checking the TCRdb D call of TRBD2 is not possible without DNA. The CDR3 length is 17 residues. CDR1 is SGHTA and CDR2 is FQGNSA in the germline V gene. Filled out from reference TRBV7-2 and TRBJ2-7, the complete variable domain reads GAGVSQSPSNKVTEKGKDVELRCDPISGHTALYWYRQSLGQGLEFLIYFQGNSAPDKSGLPSDRFSAERTGGSVSTLTIQRTQQEDSAVYLCASSQARYSGNTYEQYFGPGTRLTVT.

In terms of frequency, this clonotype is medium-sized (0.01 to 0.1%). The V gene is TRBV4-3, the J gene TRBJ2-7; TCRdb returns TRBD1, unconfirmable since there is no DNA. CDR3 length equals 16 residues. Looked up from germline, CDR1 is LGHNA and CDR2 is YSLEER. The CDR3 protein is CASSLYATAGTYEQYF.

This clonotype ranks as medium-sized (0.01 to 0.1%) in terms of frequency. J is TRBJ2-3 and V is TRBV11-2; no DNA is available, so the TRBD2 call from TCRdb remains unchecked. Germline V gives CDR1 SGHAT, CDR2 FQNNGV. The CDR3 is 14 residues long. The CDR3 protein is CASSLGTAGDTQYF.

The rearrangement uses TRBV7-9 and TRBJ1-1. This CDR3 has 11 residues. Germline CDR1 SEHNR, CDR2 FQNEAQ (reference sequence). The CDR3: CASSLRTEAFF.

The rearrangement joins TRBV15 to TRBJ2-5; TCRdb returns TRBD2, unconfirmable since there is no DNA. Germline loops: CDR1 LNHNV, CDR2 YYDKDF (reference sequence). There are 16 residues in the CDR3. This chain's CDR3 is CATSRERYSGRETQYF. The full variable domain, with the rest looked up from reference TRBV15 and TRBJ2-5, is DAMVIQNPRYQVTQFGKPVTLSCSQTLNHNVMYWYQQKSSQAPKLLFHYYDKDFNNEADTPDNFQSRRPNTSFCFLDIRSPGLGDTAMYLCATSRERYSGRETQYFGPGTRLLVL.

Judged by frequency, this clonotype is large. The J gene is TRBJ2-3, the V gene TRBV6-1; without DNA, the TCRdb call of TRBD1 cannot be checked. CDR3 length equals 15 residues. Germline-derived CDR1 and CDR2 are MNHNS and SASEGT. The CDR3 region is CASSEGGQGADTQYF.